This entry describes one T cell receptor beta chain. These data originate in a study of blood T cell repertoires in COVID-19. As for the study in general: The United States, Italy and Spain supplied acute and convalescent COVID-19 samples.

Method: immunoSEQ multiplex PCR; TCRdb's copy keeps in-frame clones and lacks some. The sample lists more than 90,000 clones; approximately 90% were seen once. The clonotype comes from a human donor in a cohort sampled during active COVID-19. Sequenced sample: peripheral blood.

DNA of the CDR3: TGTGCCAGCAAAAACAGGATGAACACTGAAGCTTTCTTT. Encoded protein: CASKNRMNTEAFF. This chain links TRBV11-2 with TRBJ1-1; TRBD1 is a possible D gene (5 bases). Trimming shortened V by 7 bases and J by 0 bases, and 9 bases separated the two germline ends. The CDR3 extends over 13 amino acids. CDR1 and CDR2 from the germline V gene are SGHAT and FQNNGV.